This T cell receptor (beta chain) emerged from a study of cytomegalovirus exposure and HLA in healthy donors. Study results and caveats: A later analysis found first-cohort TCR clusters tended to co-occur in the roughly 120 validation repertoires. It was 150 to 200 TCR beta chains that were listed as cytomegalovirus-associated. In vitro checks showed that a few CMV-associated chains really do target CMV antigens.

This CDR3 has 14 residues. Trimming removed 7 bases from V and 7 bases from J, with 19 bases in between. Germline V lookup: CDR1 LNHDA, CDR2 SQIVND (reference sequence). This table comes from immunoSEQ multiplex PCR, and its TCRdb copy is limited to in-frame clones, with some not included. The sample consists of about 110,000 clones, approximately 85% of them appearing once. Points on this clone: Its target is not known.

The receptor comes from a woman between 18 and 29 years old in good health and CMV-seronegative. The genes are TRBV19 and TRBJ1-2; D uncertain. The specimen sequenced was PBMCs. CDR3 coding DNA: TGTGCCAGTATGGGAGAAGTTTACCCGATTGGCTACACCTTC. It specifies CASMGEVYPIGYTF.